Presented here are 26 T cell receptor beta chains from one specimen sequenced in a study of technical replicates of blood from several donors. This table comes from immunoSEQ multiplex PCR, and its TCRdb copy is limited to in-frame clones, with some not included. The top ten hold about 4.3% of the sample, which has around 50,000 clones, around nine tenths seen once. Material for sequencing was PBMCs. The receptor set was obtained from a human donor in good health. Some clones in this sample may be carry-over from other donors' samples.

The rearrangement links TRBV5-8 to TRBJ2-2, with 9 bases fitting TRBD2. The CDR3 covers 16 residues. Losses at the gene ends were 4 bases for V and 2 bases for J; bases not matched to a gene: 6. Per germline, CDR1 SGHTS and CDR2 YDEGEE. CDR3 coding DNA: TGTGCCAGCAGCCGAATTAGCGGGGGTAACACCGGGGAGCTGTTTTTT. As protein: CASSRISGGNTGELFF.

The chain employs TRBV11-1 and TRBJ1-1; TRBD1 matches 9 bases. The V segment lost 4 bases and the J segment 0 bases; nucleotides outside the gene matches: 0. The CDR3 contains 14 residues. In germline, CDR1 is SGHAT, CDR2 FQDESV (reference sequence). The DNA of the CDR3 is TGTGCCAGCAGCTGGGACAGGGTGAACACTGAAGCTTTCTTT. Its protein product is CASSWDRVNTEAFF.

The rearrangement uses TRBV7-2 and TRBJ2-1; tentative D call: TRBD2 (5 bases). With 5 bases removed from V and 10 bases from J, the gap between germline ends came to 9 bases. The CDR3 length is 11 residues. The germline V gene has CDR1 SGHTA and CDR2 FQGNSA. CDR3 DNA: TGTGCCAGCAGCCAGCGACTAGAGCAGTTCTTC. This encodes CASSQRLEQFF.

This chain connects TRBV29-1 to TRBJ2-2; D might be TRBD1 (6 bases). The CDR3 spans 14 residues. The V end was cut by 4 bases, the J end by 1 base, with 10 bases between. Germline CDR1 and CDR2: SQVTM and ANQGSEA. The CDR3 region has the DNA TGCAGCGTTGGCGCAGGGGAGAACACCGGGGAGCTGTTTTTT. Its translation: CSVGAGENTGELFF.

The rearrangement joins TRBV6-1 to TRBJ2-3; TRBD2 matches at 9 bases. Germline V gene sequence: CDR1 MNHNS, CDR2 SASEGT. The CDR3 loop spans 13 amino acids. J gave up 6 bases and V 3 bases, and 1 base lay outside the gene matches. DNA for the CDR3: TGTGCCAGCAGTGAGGCGGGGGGGGATACGCAGTATTTT. Amino acids: CASSEAGGDTQYF.

This clone was seen just once. The chain uses TRBV15 and TRBJ1-2; no clear D gene. Trimming removed 0 bases at V and 6 bases at J, with 14 bases between. Germline V gene data show CDR1 as LNHNV and CDR2 as YYDKDF (reference sequence). CDR3 size: 15 residues. The CDR3 coding sequence is TGTGCCACCAGCAGAGATCGGACGCGGGAGAATGGCTACACCTTC. It encodes CATSRDRTRENGYTF.

V usage is TRBV6-5 and J usage is TRBJ2-1, with D perhaps TRBD1 (6 bases). The CDR3 sequence is 14 residues long. V gave up 2 bases and J gave up 7 bases, with 12 bases separating them. Looked up from germline, CDR1 is MNHEY and CDR2 is SVGAGI. CDR3 in DNA: TGTGCCAGCAGTTACGACGACAGGAATAATGAGCAGTTCTTC. Its protein is CASSYDDRNNEQFF.

The CDR3 coding sequence is TGTGCCTGGAGTCGGACAGGGGTTAGTCAGCCCCAGCATTTT. Protein product: CAWSRTGVSQPQHF. The gene calls are TRBV30 and TRBJ1-5, with 9 bases matching TRBD1. Trimming removed 2 bases from V and 6 bases from J; junction bases left unmatched: 5. This CDR3 has 14 amino acids. CDR1 GTSNPN and CDR2 SVGIG come from the germline V gene (reference sequence).

J is TRBJ2-7 and V is TRBV2; D uncertain. The CDR3 is made up of 12 amino acids. V was shortened by 4 bases and J by 1 base, with 5 bases between the two germline ends. Germline V lookup: CDR1 SNHLY, CDR2 FYNNEI. The CDR3 spells CASSGMSYEQYF. CDR3 DNA sequence: TGTGCCAGCAGTGGTATGTCCTACGAGCAGTACTTC.

CDR3 coding DNA: TGTGCCAGCAGCACCGACCAGGGGGCGGGAGAGACCCAGTACTTC. Amino acids: CASSTDQGAGETQYF. The chain carries TRBV5-6 and TRBJ2-5; 8 bases match TRBD1. This CDR3 region has 15 residues. Germline CDR1 SGHDT, CDR2 YYEEEE. Trimming at V came to 4 bases and at J to 4 bases, leaving 9 bases not matched to a gene.

The chain uses TRBV4-2 and TRBJ2-2; the D gene is possibly TRBD2 (6 bases). This CDR3 has 14 residues. Trimming took 4 bases from V and 7 from J, leaving 13 bases between them. Germline loops: CDR1 LGHNA, CDR2 YNFKEQ. The CDR3 is CASSPSAGNGELFF. In nucleotides, the CDR3 is TGTGCCAGCAGCCCCAGCGCGGGGAACGGGGAGCTGTTTTTT.

V usage is TRBV6-6 and J usage is TRBJ2-3, with TRBD2 identical over 13 bases. The CDR3 has 15 amino acids. Germline trimming cut 5 bases from V and 3 bases from J; bases unmatched to any gene: 2. The germline gives CDR1 MNHNY, CDR2 SVGAGI (reference sequence). The CDR3 spells CASSPTSGRTDTQYF. CDR3 DNA: TGTGCCAGCAGTCCGACTAGCGGGAGGACAGATACGCAGTATTTT.

The chain couples TRBV11-3 to TRBJ2-3; TRBD1 might be the D (6 bases). Per the germline V gene, CDR1 is SGHNT and CDR2 is YENEEA. Trimming took off 4 bases at V and 6 bases at J, with 23 bases between the two ends. The CDR3 is 17 amino acids. The CDR3 loop reads CASSSKRDISSLDTQYF. The CDR3 DNA reads as TGTGCCAGCAGCTCTAAACGGGACATCTCGAGTCTCGATACGCAGTATTTT.

The chain combines TRBV7-2 with TRBJ1-4; D not certain. The CDR3 is 13 amino acids. CDR1 is SGHTA and CDR2 is FQGNSA in the germline V gene. V lost 7 bases and J 5 bases, leaving 11 bases between the germline ends. DNA of the CDR3: TGTGCCAGCAAAAAGGGCGGGAATGAAAAACTGTTTTTT. Residues: CASKKGGNEKLFF.

The chain couples TRBV6-5 to TRBJ1-1; no clear D gene. This CDR3 is 14 amino acids long. Germline assignment: CDR1 MNHEY and CDR2 SVGAGI. The V gene lost 0 bases and the J gene lost 4 bases, with 9 bases spanning the gap. Here the CDR3 DNA reads TGTGCCAGCAGTTACTCGAGGTCCTCCACTGAAGCTTTCTTT. Protein sequence: CASSYSRSSTEAFF.

The DNA for the CDR3 is TGTGCCAGCAGTACTCCGGGGAGGGGCCAAGAAAAACTGTTTTTT. This sequence encodes CASSTPGRGQEKLFF. The V and J genes are TRBV6-1 and TRBJ1-4; a weak D match, TRBD1 (5 bases). Deletions cut 5 bases from V and 8 bases from J, with 18 bases between. Germline CDR1 is MNHNS and CDR2 is SASEGT. The CDR3 totals 15 residues.

V is TRBV5-1 and J is TRBJ1-2; unclear D gene. The germline V gene encodes CDR1 SGHRS and CDR2 YFSETQ. Trimming stripped 4 bases from V and 8 bases from J, with 15 bases between. This CDR3 contains 13 residues. CDR3 region: CASSSGGGRGYTF. The CDR3 nucleotides are TGCGCCAGCAGCAGTGGTGGAGGGCGAGGCTACACCTTC.

V is TRBV10-2 and J is TRBJ2-5, with TRBD2 matching over 7 bases. With 2 bases clipped from V and 7 bases from J, the junction kept 13 bases outside the gene matches. The CDR3 loop spans 16 amino acids. Germline loops: CDR1 WSHSY, CDR2 SAAADI. The CDR3 here is CASSEGASGAPGTQYF. CDR3 nucleotide sequence: TGCGCCAGCAGTGAGGGGGCCAGCGGGGCCCCGGGGACCCAGTACTTC.

The rearrangement links TRBV25-1 to TRBJ2-5; 8 bases map to TRBD2. The CDR3 consists of 14 residues. J gave up 5 bases and V 5 bases, and 7 bases lay outside the gene matches. Germline CDR1 is MGHDK and CDR2 is SYGVNS. The CDR3 here is CASSISGSVETQYF. The DNA for the CDR3 is TGTGCCAGCAGTATCAGCGGGAGTGTTGAGACCCAGTACTTC.

The genes are TRBV18 and TRBJ2-6; D is unresolved. V dropped 2 bases and J dropped 2 bases, with 7 bases sitting between them. This CDR3 spans 15 amino acids. Germline CDR1 and CDR2: KGHSH and LQKENI. This CDR3 is CASSPERTGANVLTF. CDR3 sequence (DNA): TGTGCCAGCTCACCAGAGAGGACTGGGGCCAACGTCCTGACTTTC.

The J gene is TRBJ2-7, the V gene TRBV2; D is unresolved. The germline V gene has CDR1 SNHLY and CDR2 FYNNEI. The CDR3 is 11 amino acids. Trimming pared 6 bases from V and 7 bases from J, leaving 10 bases between. CDR3 nucleotides: TGTGCCAGCAGCGTTATGAGAGAGCAGTACTTC. As protein: CASSVMREQYF.

This clone appeared a single time. The chain joins TRBV5-6 to TRBJ2-7; D remains ambiguous. This CDR3 region has 13 residues. Germline lookup yields CDR1 SGHDT and CDR2 YYEEEE. With 0 bases removed from V and 5 bases from J, the gap between germline ends came to 9 bases. As DNA, the CDR3 is TGTGCCAGCAGCTTGGCCCCCCAGGACGAGCAGTACTTC. It translates to CASSLAPQDEQYF.

Comment on this clone: Sequence at one end of the junction differs from germline and may be a read error. The J gene is TRBJ2-3, the V gene TRBV5-1; D may be TRBD1 (6 bases). Germline CDR1 SGHRS, CDR2 YFSETQ. The CDR3 is made up of 13 amino acids. CDR3 DNA: TGCGTCAGCGCCTACAGGGACACAGATACGCAGTATTTT. Its protein product is CVSAYRDTDTQYF.

V usage is TRBV7-2 and J usage is TRBJ1-3, with D possibly TRBD1 on 5 matching bases. The CDR3 runs to 12 residues. V lost 5 bases, J lost 8 bases, and 10 bases lay in between. Per the germline V gene, CDR1 is SGHTA and CDR2 is FQGNSA. The CDR3 region has the DNA TGTGCCAGCAGCATCGGGGGGGACACCATATATTTT. The encoded protein is CASSIGGDTIYF. The full variable domain, rest sourced from reference TRBV7-2 and TRBJ1-3, is GAGVSQSPSNKVTEKGKDVELRCDPISGHTALYWYRQSLGQGLEFLIYFQGNSAPDKSGLPSDRFSAERTGGSVSTLTIQRTQQEDSAVYLCASSIGGDTIYFGEGSWLTVV.

The V gene is TRBV6-6, the J gene TRBJ2-1, with D perhaps TRBD2 (6 bases). Trimming took 8 bases from V and 4 from J, leaving 12 bases between them. CDR1 and CDR2 (germline): MNHNY, SVGAGI (reference sequence). This CDR3 has 13 amino acids. CDR3 loop: CASSGTQYNEQFF. The CDR3 DNA reads TGTGCCAGCTCAGGGACTCAATACAATGAGCAGTTCTTC.

This clone has a single count. CDR3 nucleotide sequence: TGCGCCAGCAGCTTGGGACAGGGGAATGGCTACACCTTC. Translated: CASSLGQGNGYTF. The chain joins TRBV5-1 to TRBJ1-2; the match to TRBD1 covers 8 bases. J was trimmed by 6 bases and V by 0 bases; bases with no gene match: 1. The CDR3 sequence is 13 residues long. CDR1 and CDR2 from the germline V gene are SGHRS and YFSETQ.